This passage covers 17 T cell receptor beta chains from one sample sequenced in a study of PD-L1 blockade in urothelial cancer. TCRdb keeps only in-frame clones here, not all; method: immunoSEQ multiplex PCR. The table has approximately 18,000 clones, roughly four fifths seen once. Documented time point: peripheral blood 6 weeks after treatment start. Sequencing used PBMCs, obtained around atezolizumab (anti-PD-L1) treatment. All receptors come from a man aged 45 to 65 with urothelial cancer.

CDR3 sequence: CASSLGPTRLREQYF. The DNA for the CDR3 is TGTGCCAGCAGTCTGGGCCCCACGCGACTACGCGAGCAGTACTTC. V and J are TRBV27 and TRBJ2-5, with TRBD2 as a possible D gene (5 bases). The DNA end is a closer match to TRBJ2-7, so the J assignment may be wrong. Per the germline V gene, CDR1 is MNHEY and CDR2 is SMNVEV (reference sequence). CDR3 length: 15 amino acids.

The chain recombines TRBV28 with TRBJ2-5, with TRBD2 matching 10 bases. Trimming at V came to 6 bases and at J to 4 bases, leaving 8 bases not matched to a gene. Germline CDR1 is MDHEN and CDR2 is SYDVKM. This CDR3 region has 15 residues. CDR3 coding DNA: TGTGCCAGCAGCGACCTAGCGGGGGTCATAGAGACCCAGTACTTC. Its protein product is CASSDLAGVIETQYF.

V and J are TRBV5-4 and TRBJ2-3; no firm D call. The CDR3 is 12 amino acids. Germline V gives CDR1 SGHNT, CDR2 YYREEE (reference sequence). V was pared by 4 bases and J by 5 bases, with 8 bases between. CDR3 sequence (DNA): TGTGCCAGCAGCAAGCAGGTAGATACGCAGTATTTT. This sequence encodes CASSKQVDTQYF.

The V and J genes are TRBV29-1 and TRBJ2-1; no reliable D call. The CDR3 extends over 10 amino acids. The germline gives CDR1 SQVTM, CDR2 ANQGSEA. Trimming took 3 bases from V and 7 from J, leaving 4 bases between them. The CDR3 nucleotides are TGCAGCGTTGATCAGAATGAGCAGTTCTTC. This sequence encodes CSVDQNEQFF.

In the case of this clone: The CDR3 ends on some other residue instead of the conserved phenylalanine or tryptophan, so this is likely a read error. No DNA is shown, since the ends of the CDR3 on it are uncertain; the CDR3 is the one TCRdb lists. The J gene is TRBJ1-2, the V gene TRBV28; the table's D call TRBD1 went unverified against the DNA. Germline CDR1 and CDR2: MDHEN and SYDVKM. The CDR3 is made up of 13 amino acids, end residues included. This chain's CDR3 is CASMGFLEGRLGL.

Here the CDR3 reads CSVVPRANTEAFF. CDR3 bases: TGCAGCGTTGTCCCCAGGGCAAACACTGAAGCTTTCTTT. V gene TRBV29-1 combines with J gene TRBJ1-1, with D possibly TRBD1 on 5 matching bases. Looked up from germline, CDR1 is SQVTM and CDR2 is ANQGSEA. Trimming left V 4 bases short and J 2 bases short, with 11 bases between. The CDR3 consists of 13 residues.

The chain joins TRBV7-3 to TRBJ2-7; 7 bases line up with TRBD2. V trimming: 0 bases; J trimming: 2 bases; junction bases outside the gene matches: 1. The germline V gene has CDR1 SGHTA and CDR2 FQGTGA. The CDR3 length is 14 residues. CDR3 sequence (DNA): TGTGCCAGCAGCTTAACCAGCGGGGCCTACGAGCAGTACTTC. As protein: CASSLTSGAYEQYF.

Only one count was recorded for this clone. This sequence joins TRBV27 and TRBJ1-2; 11 bases agree with TRBD1. Germline V CDR1 and CDR2: MNHEY, SMNVEV (reference sequence). There are 15 residues in the CDR3. The J segment lost 5 bases and the V segment lost 0 bases, leaving 2 bases of the junction unmatched. The CDR3 bases are TGTGCCAGCAGTTTATCGGACAGGGGGCCTTATGGCTACACCTTC. Its translation is CASSLSDRGPYGYTF.

The rearrangement joins TRBV5-1 to TRBJ2-5; perhaps TRBD2 as D (5 bases). CDR3 length equals 13 residues. With 4 bases removed from V and 3 bases from J, the gap between germline ends came to 10 bases. Per germline, CDR1 SGHRS and CDR2 YFSETQ. DNA of the CDR3: TGCGCCAGCAGCCTACGGGGAAAAGAGACCCAGTACTTC. This encodes CASSLRGKETQYF.

The chain joins TRBV5-6 to TRBJ2-5, with 7 positions matching TRBD2. CDR3 length: 15 residues. Germline CDR1 SGHDT, CDR2 YYEEEE. V gave up 4 bases and J gave up 5 bases; unmatched junction bases: 11. CDR3 nucleotides: TGTGCCAGCAGCCGGTTTATGGGAGGGAAGGAGACCCAGTACTTC. Protein: CASSRFMGGKETQYF.

The chain uses TRBV6-6 and TRBJ2-7, with D perhaps TRBD2 (5 bases). CDR3 length: 14 residues. The V gene lost 2 bases and the J gene lost 3 bases, with 11 bases spanning the gap. Germline CDR1 MNHNY, CDR2 SVGAGI (reference sequence). The CDR3 nucleotides read TGTGCCAGCAGTTACGAGAGAGGAGGCTACGAGCAGTACTTC. It codes for CASSYERGGYEQYF.

The rearrangement links TRBV4-1 to TRBJ1-1; 9 bases map to TRBD1. V lost 0 bases, J lost 7 bases, and 6 bases stayed unmatched. CDR3 length equals 15 residues. From germline, CDR1 is MGHRA and CDR2 YSYEKL. The DNA for the CDR3 is TGCGCCAGCAGCCAAGATCCAGGACAGGGGATTGAAGCTTTCTTT. As protein: CASSQDPGQGIEAFF.

In nucleotides, the CDR3 is TGTGCCAGCAGCGTAGGGGCCGGTTTGGGTGAAAAACTGTTTTTT. Amino acids: CASSVGAGLGEKLFF. J is TRBJ1-4 and V is TRBV9, with D hard to call. The CDR3 has 15 residues. Germline CDR1 and CDR2: SGDLS and YYNGEE. V lost 0 bases, J lost 7 bases, and 13 bases lay in between.

The chain carries TRBV5-1 and TRBJ2-5; 13 bases are a match to TRBD2. Losses at the gene ends were 4 bases for V and 4 bases for J; bases not matched to a gene: 1. CDR3 length: 14 residues. Germline loops: CDR1 SGHRS, CDR2 YFSETQ. CDR3 bases: TGCGCCAGCAGCACTAGCGGGGGGGGAGAGACCCAGTACTTC. It specifies CASSTSGGGETQYF.

V and J are TRBV7-9 and TRBJ1-1; D call uncertain. There are 12 residues in the CDR3. V was cut by 5 bases and J by 4 bases, with 8 bases left in between. Germline V gene data show CDR1 as SEHNR and CDR2 as FQNEAQ (reference sequence). CDR3 nucleotides: TGTGCCAGCAGCACTAGTGTCACTGAAGCTTTCTTT. Residues: CASSTSVTEAFF.

This sequence joins TRBV4-1 and TRBJ2-7, with TRBD2 matching 10 bases. CDR3 length: 17 amino acids. V lost 1 base, J lost 3 bases, and 9 bases stayed unmatched. CDR1 is MGHRA, CDR2 YSYEKL, per germline. The CDR3 DNA reads TGCGCCAGCAGCCAAGGTTTCGGGACTAGCGAGCTCTACGAGCAGTACTTC. This translates into CASSQGFGTSELYEQYF.

This chain links TRBV5-8 with TRBJ2-1, with 10 bases matching TRBD2. The CDR3 extends over 17 amino acids. Germline loops: CDR1 SGHTS, CDR2 YDEGEE. Trimming cost V 2 bases and J 4 bases; bases outside gene matches: 9. The CDR3 DNA reads as TGTGCCAGCAGCTTAGTTACCCGGACTAGCGGTTACAATGAGCAGTTCTTC. It encodes CASSLVTRTSGYNEQFF.